The 21 T cell receptor beta chains reported below all come from one sample, sequenced in a study of T cell responses to AZD1222 COVID-19 vaccine. Clones were sequenced by immunoSEQ multiplex PCR, and TCRdb holds only the in-frame ones, with some missing. The repertoire has roughly 80,000 clones, about 92% of them found once; the top ten carry roughly 4.2%. This sample comprised peripheral blood, obtained on day 0 of AZD1222 vaccination. These receptors all come from an adult in good health.

This clone has just a few counts. The chain is built from TRBV9 and TRBJ2-2; no reliable D call. The CDR3 sequence is 13 residues long. Deletions cut 3 bases from V and 4 bases from J, with 7 bases between. Germline V gene sequence: CDR1 SGDLS, CDR2 YYNGEE. Written as DNA, the CDR3 is TGTGCCAGCAGCGGGGCGGTCACCGGGGAGCTGTTTTTT. The encoded protein is CASSGAVTGELFF.

V usage is TRBV9 and J usage is TRBJ2-1; the D call may be TRBD1 or TRBD2 (5 bases each). The CDR3 is made up of 15 amino acids. Trimming took off 4 bases at V and 9 bases at J, with 20 bases between the two ends. CDR1 and CDR2 (germline): SGDLS, YYNGEE. This CDR3 is CASSPGDLPEIEQFF. The CDR3 nucleotides read TGTGCCAGCAGCCCCGGGGACCTCCCCGAGATTGAGCAGTTCTTC.

The chain employs TRBV24-1 and TRBJ1-1, with D maybe TRBD1 (5 bases). Per germline, CDR1 KGHDR and CDR2 SFDVKD. The CDR3 is 15 residues long. Trimming shortened V by 4 bases and J by 2 bases, and 13 bases separated the two germline ends. The CDR3 DNA is TGTGCCACCAGTGACCAGACAGAGGGAAACACTGAAGCTTTCTTT. Residues: CATSDQTEGNTEAFF.

The V and J genes are TRBV10-3 and TRBJ2-7, with 9 bases matching TRBD1. The CDR3 is 14 amino acids. After removal of 4 bases from V and 2 bases from J, the junction contained 3 bases not matched to a gene. Germline CDR1 reads ENHRY; CDR2 reads SYGVKD. The CDR3: CAISATGGPYEQYF. For the CDR3, the DNA is TGTGCCATCAGTGCGACAGGGGGACCCTACGAGCAGTACTTC.

The chain links TRBV5-4 to TRBJ2-1, with a weak D call TRBD1 (7 bases). Germline lookup yields CDR1 SGHNT and CDR2 YYREEE (reference sequence). CDR3 length: 15 residues. V was pared by 5 bases and J by 7 bases, with 19 bases between. The CDR3 DNA sequence: TGTGCCAGCAGGTTTGGAGGGGGCGCGGGGAATGAGCAGTTCTTC. Amino acid sequence: CASRFGGGAGNEQFF.

The chain joins TRBV6-1 to TRBJ1-5, with D hard to call. The ends were cut back, 3 bases at V and 2 bases at J, with 14 bases in the middle. Germline V gene data show CDR1 as MNHNS and CDR2 as SASEGT. The CDR3 is 16 amino acids. CDR3 region: CASSETGWFGNQPQHF. The CDR3 region has the DNA TGTGCCAGCAGTGAGACGGGTTGGTTTGGCAATCAGCCCCAGCATTTT.

This chain connects TRBV6-5 to TRBJ1-1, with a possible D match to TRBD1 (5 bases). Germline V gene lookup returns CDR1 MNHEY and CDR2 SVGAGI. This CDR3 has 16 amino acids. V was cut by 0 bases and J by 11 bases, with 22 bases left in between. CDR3 amino acids: CASSYSGLQTRGVAFF. CDR3 nucleotides: TGTGCCAGCAGTTACTCGGGTCTCCAGACCCGGGGGGTTGCTTTCTTT.

J is TRBJ2-7 and V is TRBV27; TRBD1 matches at 9 bases. V shed 1 base and J 3 bases; nucleotides not matched to a gene: 4. The CDR3 is 15 residues long. Looked up from germline, CDR1 is MNHEY and CDR2 is SMNVEV (reference sequence). The CDR3 DNA reads TGTGCCAGCAGTTTATATGGGACAGGGAACTACGAGCAGTACTTC. Amino acids: CASSLYGTGNYEQYF.

CDR3 nucleotide sequence: TGTGCCAGCAGCCGAGGGGATGACGGCTACACCTTC. It encodes CASSRGDDGYTF. The genes are TRBV11-3 and TRBJ1-2, with D possibly TRBD1 on 5 matching bases. The CDR3 contains 12 residues. Trimming removed 5 bases at V and 8 bases at J, with 12 bases between. The germline V gene has CDR1 SGHNT and CDR2 YENEEA.

This chain connects TRBV12-3 or TRBV12-4 to TRBJ2-1; D gene uncertain. The CDR3 runs to 13 residues. V dropped 6 bases and J dropped 12 bases, with 18 bases sitting between them. The chain's CDR3 is CASRVVSSGLQFF. As DNA, the CDR3 is TGTGCCAGCAGGGTCGTCTCATCCGGTTTGCAGTTCTTC.

The V call is TRBV11-2, the J call TRBJ1-1; D is uncertain. This CDR3 spans 13 amino acids. Deletions cut 2 bases from V and 5 bases from J, with 9 bases between. CDR1 and CDR2 (germline): SGHAT, FQNNGV. The CDR3 protein is CASSLQGGTEAFF. CDR3 nucleotides: TGTGCCAGCAGCTTACAAGGCGGAACTGAAGCTTTCTTT.

The rearrangement joins TRBV19 to TRBJ1-5, with TRBD1 as a possible D gene (5 bases). The CDR3 length is 14 residues. Germline assignment: CDR1 LNHDA and CDR2 SQIVND (reference sequence). Trimming pared 2 bases from V and 3 bases from J, leaving 8 bases between. CDR3 sequence: CASSIRGHNQPQHF. Here the CDR3 DNA reads TGTGCCAGTAGTATACGCGGACACAATCAGCCCCAGCATTTT.

The chain employs TRBV27 and TRBJ1-2; 8 bases line up with TRBD1. Germline CDR1 and CDR2: MNHEY and SMNVEV (reference sequence). The CDR3 totals 17 residues. After removal of 4 bases from V and 5 bases from J, the junction contained 15 bases not matched to a gene. The CDR3 nucleotides read TGTGCCAGCAGTTATCTCAAAGATGCAGGGGGCTTGTATGGCTACACCTTC. Translation gives CASSYLKDAGGLYGYTF.

This sequence joins TRBV30 and TRBJ1-2; TRBD1 aligns across 9 bases. With V trimmed by 4 bases and J by 7 bases, 4 bases remained unmatched. The CDR3 totals 12 residues. Germline V gene lookup returns CDR1 GTSNPN and CDR2 SVGIG (reference sequence). The CDR3: CAWIRDRVGYTF. The CDR3 DNA follows: TGTGCCTGGATCCGGGACAGGGTTGGCTACACCTTC.

The chain joins TRBV29-1 to TRBJ1-2; a possible D gene is TRBD1 (6 bases). V was trimmed by 1 base and J by 8 bases, leaving 26 bases between them. The CDR3 loop spans 17 amino acids. CDR1 is SQVTM, CDR2 ANQGSEA, per germline. This chain's CDR3 is CSVEGFFDGQTPWGYTF. CDR3 bases: TGCAGCGTTGAAGGTTTTTTCGATGGACAGACACCTTGGGGCTACACCTTC.

V is TRBV21-1 and J is TRBJ2-7; the D call in the table, TRBD1, was not verified against the DNA. TRBV21-1 is tagged as a pseudogene. The CDR3 runs 15 residues. In nucleotides, the CDR3 is TGTGCCAGCAGCCGCCGCGGACAGACCACCTACGAGCAGTACTTC. Its translation: CASSRRGQTTYEQYF.

The chain carries TRBV3-1 (or the pseudogene TRBV3-2) and TRBJ2-7, with a possible D match to TRBD1 (6 bases). V was shortened by 1 base and J by 4 bases, with 8 bases between the two germline ends. The CDR3 runs 13 residues. Germline V CDR1 and CDR2: LGHDT, YNNKEL (reference sequence). The CDR3 DNA follows: TGTGCCAGCAGCCAAGGAAGGGGGTACGAGCAGTACTTC. Amino acids: CASSQGRGYEQYF.

This chain's CDR3 is CASSLGGTSGNNEQFF. The CDR3, as DNA: TGCGCCAGCAGCTTGGGGGGGACTAGCGGGAATAATGAGCAGTTCTTC. The chain recombines TRBV5-1 with TRBJ2-1, with 13 bases aligning to TRBD2. This CDR3 is 16 amino acids long. V gave up 0 bases and J gave up 7 bases; unmatched junction bases: 4. The V gene's germline CDR1 is SGHRS and CDR2 YFSETQ.

The J gene is TRBJ1-5, the V gene TRBV4-1; D gene uncertain. The germline V gene encodes CDR1 MGHRA and CDR2 YSYEKL. The CDR3 runs to 13 residues. Deletions cut 1 base from V and 7 bases from J, with 8 bases between. CDR3 amino acids: CASSQVSGQPQHF. CDR3 in DNA: TGCGCCAGCAGCCAAGTTTCTGGCCAGCCCCAGCATTTT.

The rearrangement joins TRBV2 to TRBJ1-3; possibly TRBD1 for D (6 bases). Trimming took off 4 bases at V and 1 base at J, with 17 bases between the two ends. CDR3 length: 17 residues. Germline V gene data show CDR1 as SNHLY and CDR2 as FYNNEI. For the CDR3, the DNA is TGTGCCAGCAGTGGCCCCCTCCGGACAGATTCTGGAAACACCATATATTTT. It specifies CASSGPLRTDSGNTIYF.

The V and J genes are TRBV5-5 and TRBJ1-1; no clear D gene. Germline-derived CDR1 and CDR2 are SGHKS and YYEKEE (reference sequence). The CDR3 extends over 13 amino acids. The V end lost 4 bases, the J end lost 2 bases, and 9 bases lay between the germline ends. The CDR3 coding sequence is TGTGCCAGCAGCCCCTCGGGAAACACTGAAGCTTTCTTT. Encoded protein: CASSPSGNTEAFF. The complete variable domain, with remaining parts taken from reference TRBV5-5 and TRBJ1-1, reads DAGVTQSPTHLIKTRGQQVTLRCSPISGHKSVSWYQQVLGQGPQFIFQYYEKEERGRGNFPDRFSARQFPNYSSELNVNALLLGDSALYLCASSPSGNTEAFFGQGTRLTVV.